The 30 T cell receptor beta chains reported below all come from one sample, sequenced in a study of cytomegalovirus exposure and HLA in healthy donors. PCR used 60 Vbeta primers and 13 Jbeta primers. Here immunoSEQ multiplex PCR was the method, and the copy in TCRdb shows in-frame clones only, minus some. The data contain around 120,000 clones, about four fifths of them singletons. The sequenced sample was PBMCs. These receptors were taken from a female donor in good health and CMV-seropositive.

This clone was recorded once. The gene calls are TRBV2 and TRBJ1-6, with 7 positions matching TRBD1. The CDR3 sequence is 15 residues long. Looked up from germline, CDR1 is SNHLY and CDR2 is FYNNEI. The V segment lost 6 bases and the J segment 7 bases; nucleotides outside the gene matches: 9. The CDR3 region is CASSGPRQGNSPLHF. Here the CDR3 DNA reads TGTGCCAGCAGCGGACCTCGACAGGGAAATTCACCCCTCCACTTT.

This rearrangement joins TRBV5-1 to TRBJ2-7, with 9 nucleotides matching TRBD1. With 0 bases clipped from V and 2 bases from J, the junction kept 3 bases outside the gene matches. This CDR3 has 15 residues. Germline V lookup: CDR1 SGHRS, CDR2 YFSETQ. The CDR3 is CASSLDGQGPYEQYF. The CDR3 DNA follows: TGCGCCAGCAGCTTGGATGGACAGGGGCCCTACGAGCAGTACTTC.

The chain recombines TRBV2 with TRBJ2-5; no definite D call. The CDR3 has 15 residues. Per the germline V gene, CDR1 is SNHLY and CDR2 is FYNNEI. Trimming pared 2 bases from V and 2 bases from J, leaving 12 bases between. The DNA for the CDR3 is TGTGCCAGCAGTGAAAGTAGTCTGAGACAAGAGACCCAGTACTTC. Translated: CASSESSLRQETQYF.

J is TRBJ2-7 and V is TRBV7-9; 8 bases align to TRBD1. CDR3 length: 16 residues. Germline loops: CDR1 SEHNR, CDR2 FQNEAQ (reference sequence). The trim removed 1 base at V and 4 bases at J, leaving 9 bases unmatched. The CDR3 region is CASSLGQGILRYEQYF. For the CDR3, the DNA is TGTGCCAGCAGCTTAGGACAGGGGATCCTTCGGTACGAGCAGTACTTC. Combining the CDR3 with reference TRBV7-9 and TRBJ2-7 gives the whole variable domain DTGVSQNPRHKITKRGQNVTFRCDPISEHNRLYWYRQTLGQGPEFLTYFQNEAQLEKSRLLSDRFSAERPKGSFSTLEIQRTEQGDSAMYLCASSLGQGILRYEQYFGPGTRLTVT.

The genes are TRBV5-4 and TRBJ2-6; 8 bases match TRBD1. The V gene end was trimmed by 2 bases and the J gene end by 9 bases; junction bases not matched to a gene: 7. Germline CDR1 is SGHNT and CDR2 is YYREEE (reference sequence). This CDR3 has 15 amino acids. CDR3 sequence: CASSFTGQGHNVLTF. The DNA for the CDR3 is TGTGCCAGCAGCTTTACTGGACAGGGACACAACGTCCTGACTTTC.

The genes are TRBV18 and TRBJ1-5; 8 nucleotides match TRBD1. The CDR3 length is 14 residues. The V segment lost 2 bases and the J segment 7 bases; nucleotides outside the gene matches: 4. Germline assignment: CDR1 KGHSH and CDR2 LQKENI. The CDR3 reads CASSPNRGEQPQHF. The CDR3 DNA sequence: TGTGCCAGCTCACCAAACAGGGGGGAACAGCCCCAGCATTTT.

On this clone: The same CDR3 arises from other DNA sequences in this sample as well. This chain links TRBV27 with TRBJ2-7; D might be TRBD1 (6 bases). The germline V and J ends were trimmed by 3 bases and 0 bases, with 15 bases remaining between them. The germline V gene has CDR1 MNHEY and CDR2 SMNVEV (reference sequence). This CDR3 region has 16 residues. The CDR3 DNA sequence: TGTGCCAGCAGTTTGGGTAGAGGGACAATCTCCTACGAGCAGTACTTC. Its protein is CASSLGRGTISYEQYF.

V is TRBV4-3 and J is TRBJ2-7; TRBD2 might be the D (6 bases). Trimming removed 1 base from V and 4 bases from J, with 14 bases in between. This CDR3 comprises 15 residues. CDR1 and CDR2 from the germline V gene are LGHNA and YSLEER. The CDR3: CASSQGAGSAYEQYF. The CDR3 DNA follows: TGCGCCAGCAGCCAAGGGGCGGGGTCGGCTTACGAGCAGTACTTC.

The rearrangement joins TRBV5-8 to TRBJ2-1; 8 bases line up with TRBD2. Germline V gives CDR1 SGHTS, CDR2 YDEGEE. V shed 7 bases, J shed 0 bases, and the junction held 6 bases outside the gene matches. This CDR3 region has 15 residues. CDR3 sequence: CASCQRGSSYNEQFF. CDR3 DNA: TGTGCCAGCTGTCAGCGGGGGAGCTCCTACAATGAGCAGTTCTTC.

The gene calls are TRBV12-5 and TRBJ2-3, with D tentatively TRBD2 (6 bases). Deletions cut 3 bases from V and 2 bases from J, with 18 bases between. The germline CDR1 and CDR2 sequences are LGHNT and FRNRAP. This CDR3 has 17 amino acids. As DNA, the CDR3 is TGTGCTAGTGGTTTCTCCTCCGGCGGACTATCCACAGATACGCAGTATTTT. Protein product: CASGFSSGGLSTDTQYF.

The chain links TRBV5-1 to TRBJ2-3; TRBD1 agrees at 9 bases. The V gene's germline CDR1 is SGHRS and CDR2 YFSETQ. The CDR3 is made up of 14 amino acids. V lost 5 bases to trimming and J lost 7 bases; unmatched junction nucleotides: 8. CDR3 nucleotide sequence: TGCGCCAGCAGTAGTGAACAGGGGGCGCATACGCAGTATTTT. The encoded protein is CASSSEQGAHTQYF.

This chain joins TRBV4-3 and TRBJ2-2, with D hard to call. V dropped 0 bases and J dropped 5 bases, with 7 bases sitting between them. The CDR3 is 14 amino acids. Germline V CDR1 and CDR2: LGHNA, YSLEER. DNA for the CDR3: TGCGCCAGCAGCCAAGAAGTGAGGACCGGGGAGCTGTTTTTT. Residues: CASSQEVRTGELFF.

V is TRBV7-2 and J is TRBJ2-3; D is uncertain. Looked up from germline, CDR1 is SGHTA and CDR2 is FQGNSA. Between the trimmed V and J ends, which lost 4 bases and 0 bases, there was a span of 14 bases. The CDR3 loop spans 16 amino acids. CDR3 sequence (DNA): TGTGCCAGCAGCTCGTACGTTTTAACTAGCACAGATACGCAGTATTTT. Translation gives CASSSYVLTSTDTQYF.

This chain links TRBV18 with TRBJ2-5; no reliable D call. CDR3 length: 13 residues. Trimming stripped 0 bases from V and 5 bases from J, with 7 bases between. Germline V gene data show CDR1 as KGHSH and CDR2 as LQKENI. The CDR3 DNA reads TGTGCCAGCTCACCACCCACAGTGGAGACCCAGTACTTC. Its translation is CASSPPTVETQYF.

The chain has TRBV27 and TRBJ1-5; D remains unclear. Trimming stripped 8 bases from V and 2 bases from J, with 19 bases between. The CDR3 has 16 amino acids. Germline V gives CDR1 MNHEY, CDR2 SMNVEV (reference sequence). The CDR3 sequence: CASCWTPKSGNQPQHF. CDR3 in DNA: TGTGCCAGCTGCTGGACTCCGAAGTCTGGCAATCAGCCCCAGCATTTT.

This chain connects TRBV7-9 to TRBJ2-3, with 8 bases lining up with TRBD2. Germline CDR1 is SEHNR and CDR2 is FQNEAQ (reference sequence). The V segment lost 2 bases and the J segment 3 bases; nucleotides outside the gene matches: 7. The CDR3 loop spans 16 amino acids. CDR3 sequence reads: CASSLISGGGTDTQYF. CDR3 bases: TGTGCCAGCAGCTTAATAAGCGGGGGTGGTACAGATACGCAGTATTTT.

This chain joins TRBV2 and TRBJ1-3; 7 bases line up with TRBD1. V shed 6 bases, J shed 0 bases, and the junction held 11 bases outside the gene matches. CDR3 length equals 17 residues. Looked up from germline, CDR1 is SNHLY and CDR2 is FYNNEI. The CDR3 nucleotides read TGTGCCAGCAGAGGGGGCCAGGGCCTGCTCTCTGGAAACACCATATATTTT. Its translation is CASRGGQGLLSGNTIYF.

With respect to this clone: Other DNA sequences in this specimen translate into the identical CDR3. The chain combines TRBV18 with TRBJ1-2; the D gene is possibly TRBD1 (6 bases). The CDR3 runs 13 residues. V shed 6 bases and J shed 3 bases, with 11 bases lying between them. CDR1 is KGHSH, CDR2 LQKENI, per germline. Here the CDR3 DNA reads TGTGCCAGCTCGCTACAGGGTGACTATGGCTACACCTTC. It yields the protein CASSLQGDYGYTF.

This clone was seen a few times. The CDR3 DNA is TGCGCCAGCAGCAGGCTGCAGGGGGATACGCAGTATTTT. Encoded protein: CASSRLQGDTQYF. The chain employs TRBV5-1 and TRBJ2-3, with a possible D match to TRBD1 (6 bases). The germline V gene encodes CDR1 SGHRS and CDR2 YFSETQ. This CDR3 comprises 13 residues. V lost 4 bases and J lost 6, with 12 bases in between.

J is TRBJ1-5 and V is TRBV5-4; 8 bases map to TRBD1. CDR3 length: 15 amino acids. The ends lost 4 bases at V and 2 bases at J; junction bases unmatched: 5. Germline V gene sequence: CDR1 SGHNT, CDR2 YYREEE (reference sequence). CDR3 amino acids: CASSPDRGGNQPQHF. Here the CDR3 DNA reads TGTGCCAGCAGCCCAGACAGGGGCGGCAATCAGCCCCAGCATTTT.

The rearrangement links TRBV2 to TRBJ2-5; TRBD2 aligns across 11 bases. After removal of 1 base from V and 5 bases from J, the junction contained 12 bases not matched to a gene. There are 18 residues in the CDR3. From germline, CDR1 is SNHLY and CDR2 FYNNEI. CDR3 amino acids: CASSEGSLAGGHSETQYF. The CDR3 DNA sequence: TGTGCCAGCAGTGAAGGGTCTCTAGCGGGGGGACATTCGGAGACCCAGTACTTC.

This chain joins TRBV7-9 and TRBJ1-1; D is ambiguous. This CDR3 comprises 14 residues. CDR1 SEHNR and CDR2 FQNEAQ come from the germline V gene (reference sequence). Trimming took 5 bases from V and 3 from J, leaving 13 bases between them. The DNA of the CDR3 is TGTGCCAGCAGCAAACTATACGCCCACACTGAAGCTTTCTTT. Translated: CASSKLYAHTEAFF.

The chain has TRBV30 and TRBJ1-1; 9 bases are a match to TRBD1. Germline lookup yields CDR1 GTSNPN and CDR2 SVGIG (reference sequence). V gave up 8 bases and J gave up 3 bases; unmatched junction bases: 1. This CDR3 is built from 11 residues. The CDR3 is CAGDRDTEAFF. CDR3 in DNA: TGTGCCGGGGACAGGGACACTGAAGCTTTCTTT.

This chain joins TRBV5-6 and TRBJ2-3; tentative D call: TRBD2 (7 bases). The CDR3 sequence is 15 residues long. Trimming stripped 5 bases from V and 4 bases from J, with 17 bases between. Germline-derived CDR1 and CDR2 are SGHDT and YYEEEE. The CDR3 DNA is TGTGCCAGCAGACCCTCGGGGGGCCCCCCAGATACGCAGTATTTT. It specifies CASRPSGGPPDTQYF. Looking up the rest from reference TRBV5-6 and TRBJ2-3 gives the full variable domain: DAGVTQSPTHLIKTRGQQVTLRCSPKSGHDTVSWYQQALGQGPQFIFQYYEEEERQRGNFPDRFSGHQFPNYSSELNVNALLLGDSALYLCASRPSGGPPDTQYFGPGTRLTVL.

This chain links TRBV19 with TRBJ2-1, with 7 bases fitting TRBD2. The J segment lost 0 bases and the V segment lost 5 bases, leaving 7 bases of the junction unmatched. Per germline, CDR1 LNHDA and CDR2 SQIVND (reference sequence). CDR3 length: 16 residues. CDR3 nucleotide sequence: TGTGCCAGTAGTGGAGCGGGGCCGAGCTCCTACAATGAGCAGTTCTTC. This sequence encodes CASSGAGPSSYNEQFF.

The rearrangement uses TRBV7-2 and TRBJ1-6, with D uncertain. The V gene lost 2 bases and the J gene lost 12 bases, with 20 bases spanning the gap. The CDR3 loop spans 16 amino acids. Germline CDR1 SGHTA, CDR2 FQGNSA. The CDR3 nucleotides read TGTGCCAGCAGCTTATCTGGTAGCCGGGGTCAGGTACCCCTCCACTTT. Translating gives CASSLSGSRGQVPLHF.

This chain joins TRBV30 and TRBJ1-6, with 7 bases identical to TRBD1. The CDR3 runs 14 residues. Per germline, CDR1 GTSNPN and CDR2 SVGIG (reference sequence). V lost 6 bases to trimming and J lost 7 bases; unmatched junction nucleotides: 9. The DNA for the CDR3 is TGTGCCTGCAACAGGGGTACGGTAAATTCACCCCTCCACTTT. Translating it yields CACNRGTVNSPLHF.

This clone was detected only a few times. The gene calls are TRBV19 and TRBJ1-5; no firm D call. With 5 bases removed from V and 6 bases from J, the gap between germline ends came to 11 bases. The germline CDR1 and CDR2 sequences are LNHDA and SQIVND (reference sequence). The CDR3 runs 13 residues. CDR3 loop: CASSDTASQPQHF. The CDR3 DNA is TGTGCCAGTAGTGACACGGCCAGTCAGCCCCAGCATTTT.

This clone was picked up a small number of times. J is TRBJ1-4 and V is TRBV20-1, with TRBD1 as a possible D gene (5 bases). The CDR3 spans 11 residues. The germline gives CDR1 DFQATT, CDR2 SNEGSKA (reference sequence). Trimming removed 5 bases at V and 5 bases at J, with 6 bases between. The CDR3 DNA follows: TGCAGTGCTCGACAGAATGAAAAACTGTTTTTT. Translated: CSARQNEKLFF.

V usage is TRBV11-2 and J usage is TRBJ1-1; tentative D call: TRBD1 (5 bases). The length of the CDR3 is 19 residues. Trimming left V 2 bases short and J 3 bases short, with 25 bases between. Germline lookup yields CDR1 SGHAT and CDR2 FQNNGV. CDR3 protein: CASSLLLRSPGFRDTEAFF. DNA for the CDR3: TGTGCCAGCAGCTTACTTCTCCGTTCACCAGGGTTTCGGGACACTGAAGCTTTCTTT.